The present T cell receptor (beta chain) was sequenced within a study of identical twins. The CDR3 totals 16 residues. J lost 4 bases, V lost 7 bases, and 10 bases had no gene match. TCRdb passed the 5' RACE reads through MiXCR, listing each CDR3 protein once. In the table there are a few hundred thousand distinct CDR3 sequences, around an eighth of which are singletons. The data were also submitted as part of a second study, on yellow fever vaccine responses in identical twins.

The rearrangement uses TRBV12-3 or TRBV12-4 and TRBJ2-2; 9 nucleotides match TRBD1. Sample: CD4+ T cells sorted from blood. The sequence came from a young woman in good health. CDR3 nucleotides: TGTGCCAGCACTACTGGGGACAGGGTGACCACCGGGGAGCTGTTTTTT. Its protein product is CASTTGDRVTTGELFF.